These T cell receptor beta chains were read from a single sample in a study of graft-versus-host responses after intestinal transplantation. Only in-frame clones appear in the TCRdb table, and some are missing; sequencing was by immunoSEQ multiplex PCR. The data show 70,000 to 95,000 clones, over 85% seen once. What these receptors recognize is not known. Sequenced material: unstimulated CD8+ T cells sorted from spleen or lymph node cells, taken before transplant. These receptor sequences come from a human donor who was the organ donor for an intestinal transplant. The CDR3 runs from the conserved cysteine through the conserved F or W. A D gene is named only where the DNA matches it firmly. Expanded clones get a size class; other rows say once, few or many, or leave the size out.

abundance: NA
v_gene: TRBV10-3
d_gene: NA
j_gene: TRBJ1-2
CDR3aa: CAISVARPNYGYTF
CDR3nt: TGTGCCATCAGTGTGGCCCGTCCTAACTATGGCTACACCTTC

abundance: once
v_gene: TRBV5-1
d_gene: TRBD1
j_gene: TRBJ1-4
CDR3aa: CASRMGQVREKLFF
CDR3nt: TGCGCCAGCAGAATGGGACAGGTCCGTGAAAAACTGTTTTTT

abundance: NA
v_gene: TRBV15
d_gene: TRBD1
j_gene: TRBJ2-5
CDR3aa: CATSTISTGWETQYF
CDR3nt: TGTGCCACCAGCACAATTTCGACAGGGTGGGAGACCCAGTACTTC

abundance: NA
v_gene: TRBV28
d_gene: TRBD2
j_gene: TRBJ2-3
CDR3aa: CASSFRGGLAGTDTQYF
CDR3nt: TGTGCCAGCAGTTTTCGTGGCGGGCTAGCGGGCACAGATACGCAGTATTTT

abundance: NA
v_gene: TRBV10-3
d_gene: NA
j_gene: TRBJ1-4
CDR3aa: CAISEWDIRPVFEKLFF
CDR3nt: TGTGCCATCAGTGAGTGGGACATCAGGCCCGTATTCGAAAAACTGTTTTTT

abundance: NA
v_gene: TRBV7-8
d_gene: NA
j_gene: TRBJ2-5
CDR3aa: CASSLEAGWLGTQYF
CDR3nt: TGTGCCAGCAGCTTAGAGGCGGGGTGGCTGGGGACCCAGTACTTC

abundance: NA
v_gene: TRBV9
d_gene: TRBD1
j_gene: TRBJ1-4
CDR3aa: CASSVGTGATNEKLFF
CDR3nt: TGTGCCAGCAGCGTAGGGACAGGTGCAACTAATGAAAAACTGTTTTTT

abundance: NA
v_gene: TRBV11-2
d_gene: NA
j_gene: TRBJ2-7
CDR3aa: CASSHDPGYSYEQYF
CDR3nt: TGTGCCAGCAGCCACGACCCGGGATACTCCTACGAGCAGTACTTC

abundance: NA
v_gene: TRBV27
d_gene: NA
j_gene: TRBJ1-2
CDR3aa: CASSSNRDNYGYTF
CDR3nt: TGTGCCAGCAGTTCTAACAGGGATAACTATGGCTACACCTTC

abundance: NA
v_gene: TRBV5-8
d_gene: TRBD1
j_gene: TRBJ2-7
CDR3aa: CASTLPDRSYEQYF
CDR3nt: TGTGCCAGCACGTTACCGGACAGGTCCTACGAGCAGTACTTC

abundance: NA
v_gene: TRBV5-1
d_gene: NA
j_gene: TRBJ2-3
CDR3aa: CASSLLGGREFADTQYF
CDR3nt: TGCGCCAGCAGCTTGCTCGGGGGGCGTGAATTCGCAGATACGCAGTATTTT

abundance: NA
v_gene: TRBV7-9
d_gene: NA
j_gene: TRBJ2-7
CDR3aa: CASSLAPAGWAYEQYF
CDR3nt: TGTGCCAGCAGCTTAGCGCCGGCAGGGTGGGCCTACGAGCAGTACTTC

abundance: once
v_gene: TRBV7-9
d_gene: NA
j_gene: TRBJ1-6
CDR3aa: CASSPQGTQNSPLHF
CDR3nt: TGTGCCAGCAGCCCACAGGGAACGCAGAATTCACCCCTCCACTTT

abundance: NA
v_gene: TRBV10-3
d_gene: NA
j_gene: TRBJ2-4
CDR3aa: CAISEREGGNKNIQYF
CDR3nt: TGTGCCATCAGTGAGCGAGAGGGGGGGAACAAAAACATTCAGTACTTC